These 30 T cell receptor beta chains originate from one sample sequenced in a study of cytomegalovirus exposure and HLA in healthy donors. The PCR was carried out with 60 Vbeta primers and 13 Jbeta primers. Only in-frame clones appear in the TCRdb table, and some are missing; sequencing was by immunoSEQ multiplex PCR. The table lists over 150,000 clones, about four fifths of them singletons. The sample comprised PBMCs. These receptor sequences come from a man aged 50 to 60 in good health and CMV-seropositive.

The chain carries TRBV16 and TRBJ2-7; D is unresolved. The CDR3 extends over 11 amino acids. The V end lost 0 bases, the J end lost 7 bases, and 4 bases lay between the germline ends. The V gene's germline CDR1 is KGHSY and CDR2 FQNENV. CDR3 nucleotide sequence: TGTGCCAGCAGCCAATCCTTGGAGCAGTACTTC. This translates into CASSQSLEQYF.

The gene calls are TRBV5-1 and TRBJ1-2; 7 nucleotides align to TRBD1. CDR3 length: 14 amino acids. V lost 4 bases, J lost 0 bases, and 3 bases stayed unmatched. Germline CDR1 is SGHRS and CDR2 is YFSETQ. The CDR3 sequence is CASSPTGPNYGYTF. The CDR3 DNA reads TGCGCCAGCAGCCCGACAGGGCCTAACTATGGCTACACCTTC.

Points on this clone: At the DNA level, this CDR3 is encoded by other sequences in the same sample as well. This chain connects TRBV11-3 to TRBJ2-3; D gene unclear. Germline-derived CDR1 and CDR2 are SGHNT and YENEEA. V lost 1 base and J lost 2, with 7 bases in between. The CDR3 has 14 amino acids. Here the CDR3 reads CASSLGASTDTQYF. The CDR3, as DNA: TGTGCCAGCAGCTTAGGGGCTTCCACAGATACGCAGTATTTT.

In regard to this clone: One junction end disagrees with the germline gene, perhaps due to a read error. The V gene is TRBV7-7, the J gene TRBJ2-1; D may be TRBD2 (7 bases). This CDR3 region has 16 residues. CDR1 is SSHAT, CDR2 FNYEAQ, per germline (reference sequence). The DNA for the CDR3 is TGTGCTAGCAGCCGAGGGGGAGGCGGGAGCTCGTATGAGCAGTTCTTC. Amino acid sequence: CASSRGGGGSSYEQFF.

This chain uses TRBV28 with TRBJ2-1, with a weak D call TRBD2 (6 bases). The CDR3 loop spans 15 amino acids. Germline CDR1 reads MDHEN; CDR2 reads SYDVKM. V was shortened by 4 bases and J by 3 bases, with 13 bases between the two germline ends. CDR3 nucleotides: TGTGCCAGCAGTTCTGGCGGGGCGGACTACAATGAGCAGTTCTTC. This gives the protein CASSSGGADYNEQFF.

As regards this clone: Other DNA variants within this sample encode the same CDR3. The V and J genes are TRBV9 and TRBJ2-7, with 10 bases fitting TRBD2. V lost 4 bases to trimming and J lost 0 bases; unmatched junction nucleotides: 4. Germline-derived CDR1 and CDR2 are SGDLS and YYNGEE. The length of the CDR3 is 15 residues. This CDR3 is CASSPRTSGSYEQYF. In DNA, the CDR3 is TGTGCCAGCAGCCCCCGGACTAGCGGCTCCTACGAGCAGTACTTC.

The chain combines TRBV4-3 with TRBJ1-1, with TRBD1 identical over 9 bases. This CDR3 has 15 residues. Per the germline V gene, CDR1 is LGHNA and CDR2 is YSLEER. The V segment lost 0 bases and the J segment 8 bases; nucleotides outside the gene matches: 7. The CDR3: CASSQDRTGAPEAFF. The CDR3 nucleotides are TGCGCCAGCAGCCAAGATAGGACAGGGGCCCCCGAAGCTTTCTTT.

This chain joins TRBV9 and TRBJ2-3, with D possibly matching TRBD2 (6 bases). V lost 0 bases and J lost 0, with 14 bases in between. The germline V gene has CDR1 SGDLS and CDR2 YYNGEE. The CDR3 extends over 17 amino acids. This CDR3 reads CASSVAPRGTSTDTQYF. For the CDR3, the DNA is TGTGCCAGCAGCGTAGCGCCCAGAGGGACTAGCACAGATACGCAGTATTTT.

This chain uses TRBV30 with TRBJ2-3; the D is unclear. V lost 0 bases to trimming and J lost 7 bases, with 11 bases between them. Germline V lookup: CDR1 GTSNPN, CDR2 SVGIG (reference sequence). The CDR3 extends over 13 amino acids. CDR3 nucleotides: TGTGCCTGGAGTGTACTTGACGGGTATACGCAGTATTTT. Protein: CAWSVLDGYTQYF.

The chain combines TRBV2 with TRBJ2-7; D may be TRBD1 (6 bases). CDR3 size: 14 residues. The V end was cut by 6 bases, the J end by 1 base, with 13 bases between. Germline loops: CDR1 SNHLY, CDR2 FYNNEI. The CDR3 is CASSQGGRSYEQYF. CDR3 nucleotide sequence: TGTGCCAGCAGCCAAGGGGGTAGGTCCTACGAGCAGTACTTC.

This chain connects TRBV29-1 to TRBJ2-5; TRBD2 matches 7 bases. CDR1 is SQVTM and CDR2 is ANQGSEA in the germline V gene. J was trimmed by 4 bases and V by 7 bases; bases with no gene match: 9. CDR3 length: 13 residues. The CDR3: CSARASGGETQYF. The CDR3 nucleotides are TGCAGCGCCCGCGCTAGCGGTGGAGAGACCCAGTACTTC.

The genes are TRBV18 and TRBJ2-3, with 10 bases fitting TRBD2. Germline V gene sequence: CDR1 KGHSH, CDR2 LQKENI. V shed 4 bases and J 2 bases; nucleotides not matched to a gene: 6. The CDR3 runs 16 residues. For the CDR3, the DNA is TGTGCCAGCTCACGTAGCGGGGGGATCCTCACAGATACGCAGTATTTT. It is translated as CASSRSGGILTDTQYF.

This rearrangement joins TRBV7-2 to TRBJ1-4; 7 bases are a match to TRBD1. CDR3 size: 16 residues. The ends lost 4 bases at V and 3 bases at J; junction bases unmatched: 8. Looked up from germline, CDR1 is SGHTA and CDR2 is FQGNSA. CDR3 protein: CASSSSTGAANEKLFF. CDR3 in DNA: TGTGCCAGCAGCTCCAGTACAGGGGCGGCTAATGAAAAACTGTTTTTT. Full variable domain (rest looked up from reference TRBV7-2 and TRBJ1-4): GAGVSQSPSNKVTEKGKDVELRCDPISGHTALYWYRQSLGQGLEFLIYFQGNSAPDKSGLPSDRFSAERTGGSVSTLTIQRTQQEDSAVYLCASSSSTGAANEKLFFGSGTQLSVL.

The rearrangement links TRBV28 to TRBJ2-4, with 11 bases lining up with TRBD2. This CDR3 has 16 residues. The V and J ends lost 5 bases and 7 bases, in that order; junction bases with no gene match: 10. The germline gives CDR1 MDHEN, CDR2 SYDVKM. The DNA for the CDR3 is TGTGCCAGCAGTACGACAACTAGCGGGAGTTGGAACATTCAGTACTTC. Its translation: CASSTTTSGSWNIQYF.

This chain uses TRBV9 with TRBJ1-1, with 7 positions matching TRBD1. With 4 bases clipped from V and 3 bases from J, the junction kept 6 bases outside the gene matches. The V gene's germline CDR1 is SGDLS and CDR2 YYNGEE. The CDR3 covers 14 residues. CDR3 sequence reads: CASSKTGRHTEAFF. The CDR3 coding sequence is TGTGCCAGCAGCAAGACAGGGCGCCACACTGAAGCTTTCTTT.

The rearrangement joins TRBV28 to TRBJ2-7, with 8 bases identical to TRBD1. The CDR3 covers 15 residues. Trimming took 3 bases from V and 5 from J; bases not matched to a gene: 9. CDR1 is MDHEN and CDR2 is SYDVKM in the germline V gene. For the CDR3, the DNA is TGTGCCAGCAGTTTCTCCCGGGACAGGTGGAACGAGCAGTACTTC. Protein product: CASSFSRDRWNEQYF.

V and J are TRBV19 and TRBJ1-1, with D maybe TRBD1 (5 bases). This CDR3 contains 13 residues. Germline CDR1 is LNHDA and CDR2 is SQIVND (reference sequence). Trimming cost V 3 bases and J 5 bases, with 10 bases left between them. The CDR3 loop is CASSIIGGTEAFF. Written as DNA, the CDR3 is TGTGCCAGTAGTATTATTGGGGGGACTGAAGCTTTCTTT. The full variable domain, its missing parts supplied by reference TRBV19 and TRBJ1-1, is DGGITQSPKYLFRKEGQNVTLSCEQNLNHDAMYWYRQDPGQGLRLIYYSQIVNDFQKGDIAEGYSVSREKKESFPLTVTSAQKNPTAFYLCASSIIGGTEAFFGQGTRLTVV.

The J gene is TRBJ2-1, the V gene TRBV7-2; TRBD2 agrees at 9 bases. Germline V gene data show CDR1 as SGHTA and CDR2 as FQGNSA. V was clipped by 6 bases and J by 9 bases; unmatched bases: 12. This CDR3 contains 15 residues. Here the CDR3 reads CASRDWSGGRGEQFF. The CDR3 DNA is TGTGCCAGCAGGGATTGGAGCGGGGGGCGGGGTGAGCAGTTCTTC.

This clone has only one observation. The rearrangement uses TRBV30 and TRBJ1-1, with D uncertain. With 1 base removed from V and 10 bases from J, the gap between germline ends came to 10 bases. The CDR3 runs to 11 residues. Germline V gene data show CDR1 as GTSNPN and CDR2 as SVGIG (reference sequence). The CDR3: CAWSEGGRAFF. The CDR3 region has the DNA TGTGCCTGGAGTGAGGGTGGGAGAGCTTTCTTT.

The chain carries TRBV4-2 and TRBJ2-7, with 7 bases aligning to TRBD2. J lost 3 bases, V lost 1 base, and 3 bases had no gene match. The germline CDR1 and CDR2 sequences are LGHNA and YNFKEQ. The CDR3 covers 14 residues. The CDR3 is CASSQAPSGYEQYF. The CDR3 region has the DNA TGTGCCAGCAGCCAAGCCCCTAGCGGCTACGAGCAGTACTTC.

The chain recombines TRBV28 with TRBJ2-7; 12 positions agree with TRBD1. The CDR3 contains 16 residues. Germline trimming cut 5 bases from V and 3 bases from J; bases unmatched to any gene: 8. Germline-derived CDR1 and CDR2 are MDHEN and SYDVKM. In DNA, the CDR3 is TGTGCCAGCAGTGCTGCCGGGACAGGGGGCGTCTACGAGCAGTACTTC. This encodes CASSAAGTGGVYEQYF.

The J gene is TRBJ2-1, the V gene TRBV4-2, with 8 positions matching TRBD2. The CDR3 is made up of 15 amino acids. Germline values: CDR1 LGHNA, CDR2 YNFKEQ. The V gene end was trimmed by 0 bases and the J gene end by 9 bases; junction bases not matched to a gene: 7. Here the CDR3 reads CASSQDMAGGREQFF. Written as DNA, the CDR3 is TGTGCCAGCAGCCAAGATATGGCGGGAGGTCGTGAGCAGTTCTTC.

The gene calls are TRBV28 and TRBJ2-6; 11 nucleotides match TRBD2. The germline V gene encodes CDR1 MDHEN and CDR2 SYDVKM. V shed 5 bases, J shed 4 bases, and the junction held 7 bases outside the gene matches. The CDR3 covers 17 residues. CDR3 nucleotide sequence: TGTGCCAGCAGTCCGGGACTAGCGGTCTTCGGGGCCAACGTCCTGACTTTC. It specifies CASSPGLAVFGANVLTF.

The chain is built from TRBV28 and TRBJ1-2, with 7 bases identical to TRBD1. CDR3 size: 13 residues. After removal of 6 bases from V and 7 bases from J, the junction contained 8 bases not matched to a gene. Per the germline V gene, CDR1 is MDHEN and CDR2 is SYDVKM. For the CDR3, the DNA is TGTGCCAGCAGCGACAGGGTAGAAGGTGGCTACACCTTC. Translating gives CASSDRVEGGYTF.

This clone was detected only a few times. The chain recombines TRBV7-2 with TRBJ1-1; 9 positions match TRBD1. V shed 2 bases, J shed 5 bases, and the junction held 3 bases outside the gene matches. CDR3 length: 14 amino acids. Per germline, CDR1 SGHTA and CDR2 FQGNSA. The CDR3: CASSLRQGGTEAFF. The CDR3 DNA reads TGTGCCAGCAGCTTACGACAGGGGGGGACTGAAGCTTTCTTT.

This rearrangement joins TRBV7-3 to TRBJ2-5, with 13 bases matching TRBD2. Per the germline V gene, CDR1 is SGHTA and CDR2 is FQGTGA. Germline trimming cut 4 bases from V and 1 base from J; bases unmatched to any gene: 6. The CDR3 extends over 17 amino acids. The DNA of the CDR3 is TGTGCCAGCAGCTCGGGACTAGCGGGGACCGTCCAAGAGACCCAGTACTTC. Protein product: CASSSGLAGTVQETQYF.

The CDR3 reads CASSERTGGGSPLHF. The DNA for the CDR3 is TGTGCCAGCAGCGAACGGACAGGGGGCGGTTCACCCCTCCACTTT. V usage is TRBV7-9 and J usage is TRBJ1-6; TRBD1 aligns across 11 bases. Germline loops: CDR1 SEHNR, CDR2 FQNEAQ (reference sequence). This CDR3 is built from 15 residues. Trimming took 5 bases from V and 9 from J; bases not matched to a gene: 6.

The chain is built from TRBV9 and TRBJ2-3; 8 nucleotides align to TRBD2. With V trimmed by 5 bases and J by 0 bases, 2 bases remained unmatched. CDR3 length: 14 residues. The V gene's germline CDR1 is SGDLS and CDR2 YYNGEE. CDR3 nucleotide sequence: TGTGCCAGCAGTCGGACTAGCAGCACAGATACGCAGTATTTT. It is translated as CASSRTSSTDTQYF. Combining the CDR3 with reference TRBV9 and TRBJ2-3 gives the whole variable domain DSGVTQTPKHLITATGQRVTLRCSPRSGDLSVYWYQQSLDQGLQFLIQYYNGEERAKGNILERFSAQQFPDLHSELNLSSLELGDSALYFCASSRTSSTDTQYFGPGTRLTVL.

CDR3 sequence: CASSEGTSDTDTQYF. The CDR3, as DNA: TGTGCCAGCAGCGAGGGGACTAGCGACACAGATACGCAGTATTTT. V and J are TRBV9 and TRBJ2-3; 10 bases agree with TRBD2. The ends lost 3 bases at V and 2 bases at J; junction bases unmatched: 3. Germline assignment: CDR1 SGDLS and CDR2 YYNGEE. The CDR3 length is 15 residues.

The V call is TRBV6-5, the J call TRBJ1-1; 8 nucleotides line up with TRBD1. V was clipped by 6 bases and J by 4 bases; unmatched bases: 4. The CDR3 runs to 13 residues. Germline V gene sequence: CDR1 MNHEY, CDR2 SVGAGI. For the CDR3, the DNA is TGTGCCAGCAGCCACGGACAGGGCACTGAAGCTTTCTTT. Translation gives CASSHGQGTEAFF.